A selection of T cell receptor beta chains follows, all from one sample in a study of vaccination and CD4 T cells after COVID-19. From the PCR reads, TCRdb called clonotypes with MiXCR, one entry per CDR3 protein. The table records 20,000 to 25,000 distinct CDR3 sequences, around half of them present only once. Their specific antigens are unknown. The sample consisted of CD4+ T cells from blood, cultured in vitro. The source is a human donor who had recovered from COVID-19. Each CDR3 is given with its conserved first and last residue. Each record gives: J gene, CDR3 length, V gene, clone size, D gene, CDR3 DNA, CDR3 protein. A D gene is named only where the DNA matches it firmly. A row's size may be missing; if present it is once, few, many or a size class.

j_gene: TRBJ1-2; len: 14; v_gene: TRBV24-1; abundance: few; d_gene: .; CDR3nt: TGTGCCACCAGTGATTTGGGGGGGGCTTATGGCTACACCTTC; CDR3aa: CATSDLGGAYGYTF
j_gene: TRBJ2-7; len: 12; v_gene: TRBV20-1; abundance: .; d_gene: TRBD1; CDR3nt: TGCAGTGCTCCCGGGACAGGGTACGAGCAGTACTTC; CDR3aa: CSAPGTGYEQYF
j_gene: TRBJ2-5; len: 16; v_gene: TRBV20-1; abundance: few; d_gene: TRBD1; CDR3nt: TGCAGTGCTGACCTGGACAGGGACCTAAACCAAGAGACCCAGTACTTC; CDR3aa: CSADLDRDLNQETQYF
j_gene: TRBJ1-6; len: 17; v_gene: TRBV20-1; abundance: .; d_gene: .; CDR3nt: TGCAGTGCCCGGCAAGGTCAGGGGAGTTTCTATAATTCACCCCTCCACTTT; CDR3aa: CSARQGQGSFYNSPLHF
j_gene: TRBJ2-3; len: 18; v_gene: TRBV19; abundance: .; d_gene: TRBD2; CDR3nt: TGTGCCAGTAGTATCGGAACCGGGACTAGCGGGAAGCCAGATACGCAGTATTTT; CDR3aa: CASSIGTGTSGKPDTQYF
j_gene: TRBJ2-3; len: 14; v_gene: TRBV20-1; abundance: medium-sized; d_gene: .; CDR3nt: TGCAGTGCTGAGGCACAGGGTCGGCCAGATACGCAGTATTTT; CDR3aa: CSAEAQGRPDTQYF
j_gene: TRBJ1-1; len: 14; v_gene: TRBV19; abundance: .; d_gene: TRBD1; CDR3nt: TGTGCCAGTAGTGTGGACAGGTTGAACACTGAAGCTTTCTTT; CDR3aa: CASSVDRLNTEAFF
j_gene: TRBJ2-3; len: 15; v_gene: TRBV7-2; abundance: few; d_gene: .; CDR3nt: TGTGCCAGCAGCTCCTCCCCGGGTTTCACAGATACGCAGTATTTT; CDR3aa: CASSSSPGFTDTQYF
j_gene: TRBJ1-1; len: 15; v_gene: TRBV19; abundance: few; d_gene: .; CDR3nt: TGTGCCAGTAGTATAGGGGGCCCCCACAACACTGAAGCTTTCTTT; CDR3aa: CASSIGGPHNTEAFF
j_gene: TRBJ2-1; len: 17; v_gene: TRBV7-6; abundance: .; d_gene: TRBD2; CDR3nt: TGTGCCAGCAGCTTACTGAGCGGGAGTGAAACCTACAATGAGCAGTTCTTC; CDR3aa: CASSLLSGSETYNEQFF
j_gene: TRBJ1-5; len: 14; v_gene: TRBV28; abundance: .; d_gene: .; CDR3nt: TGTGCCAGCAGTCCCTTGGCCCTATCCGTGCCCCAGCATTTT; CDR3aa: CASSPLALSVPQHF
j_gene: TRBJ1-5; len: 14; v_gene: TRBV5-5; abundance: once; d_gene: .; CDR3nt: TGTGCCAGCAGCCTGTACTCAGGGGATCAGCCCCAGCATTTT; CDR3aa: CASSLYSGDQPQHF
j_gene: TRBJ1-5; len: 12; v_gene: TRBV24-1; abundance: .; d_gene: .; CDR3nt: TGTGCCACGGGGGAGGGGGATCAGCCCCAGCATTTT; CDR3aa: CATGEGDQPQHF
j_gene: TRBJ1-1; len: 18; v_gene: TRBV4-2; abundance: .; d_gene: TRBD1; CDR3nt: TGTGCCAGCAGCCAAGATATAGGAGGGGGCTTCATGAACACTGAAGCTTTCTTT; CDR3aa: CASSQDIGGGFMNTEAFF
j_gene: TRBJ1-1; len: 12; v_gene: TRBV6-5; abundance: .; d_gene: .; CDR3nt: TGTGCCAGCAGTTATTATAACACTGAAGCTTTCTTT; CDR3aa: CASSYYNTEAFF
j_gene: TRBJ2-2; len: 13; v_gene: TRBV20-1; abundance: .; d_gene: TRBD1; CDR3nt: TGCAGTGCTAACAGGGGGGTGACCGGGGAGCTGTTTTTT; CDR3aa: CSANRGVTGELFF
j_gene: TRBJ1-5; len: 20; v_gene: TRBV4-1; abundance: .; d_gene: TRBD1; CDR3nt: TGCGCCAGCAGCCGGGGCCCAGGGGGCGCGGGGTATAGGGGACCTCAGCCCCAGCATTTT; CDR3aa: CASSRGPGGAGYRGPQPQHF
j_gene: TRBJ1-2; len: 15; v_gene: TRBV4-1; abundance: .; d_gene: .; CDR3nt: TGCGCCAGCAGCCAAGATCTGGTTGGTGCGCCACGGCACACCTTC; CDR3aa: CASSQDLVGAPRHTF
j_gene: TRBJ1-5; len: 12; v_gene: TRBV12-3/TRBV12-4; abundance: .; d_gene: .; CDR3nt: TGTGCCAGCAGTTTCTTGGGAGGGCCCCAGCATTTT; CDR3aa: CASSFLGGPQHF
j_gene: TRBJ2-7; len: 14; v_gene: TRBV27; abundance: .; d_gene: TRBD2; CDR3nt: TGTGCCAGCAGTCGTCCGGGAGGGATTGAAGAGCAGTACTTC; CDR3aa: CASSRPGGIEEQYF
j_gene: TRBJ1-5; len: 13; v_gene: TRBV10-2; abundance: few; d_gene: .; CDR3nt: TGCGCCAGCAGTGCAGACAGGAATCAGCCCCAGCATTTT; CDR3aa: CASSADRNQPQHF
j_gene: TRBJ1-2; len: 13; v_gene: TRBV2; abundance: few; d_gene: .; CDR3nt: TGTGCCAGCAGGGGTGGAGGGGAGGGCGGCTACACCTTC; CDR3aa: CASRGGGEGGYTF
j_gene: TRBJ2-1; len: 14; v_gene: TRBV20-1; abundance: few; d_gene: TRBD2; CDR3nt: TGCAGTGCTCCACTAGCGGGAGTAGGTGGTGAGCAGTTCTTC; CDR3aa: CSAPLAGVGGEQFF
j_gene: TRBJ2-7; len: 15; v_gene: TRBV19; abundance: .; d_gene: TRBD1; CDR3nt: TGTGCCAGTAGTCGGGGGACAGGGGGCTCCTACGAGCAGTACTTC; CDR3aa: CASSRGTGGSYEQYF
j_gene: TRBJ2-5; len: 16; v_gene: TRBV6-1; abundance: .; d_gene: .; CDR3nt: TGTACCAGCAGTGAATGGAGCAGCCCGGATGGAGAGACCCAGTACTTC; CDR3aa: CTSSEWSSPDGETQYF
j_gene: TRBJ2-7; len: 14; v_gene: TRBV7-2; abundance: .; d_gene: TRBD2; CDR3nt: TGTGCCAGCAGCTTATCGGGGGCGGGGGGCGAGCAGTACTTC; CDR3aa: CASSLSGAGGEQYF
j_gene: TRBJ2-5; len: 15; v_gene: TRBV5-1; abundance: .; d_gene: TRBD1; CDR3nt: TGCGCCAGCAGGGGATCTGTAGGGGGCTTTGAGACCCAGTACTTC; CDR3aa: CASRGSVGGFETQYF
j_gene: TRBJ2-2; len: 15; v_gene: TRBV11-2; abundance: .; d_gene: TRBD2; CDR3nt: TGTGCCAGCAGCTTAAGTAGCGGGGGCACCGGGGAGCTGTTTTTT; CDR3aa: CASSLSSGGTGELFF
j_gene: TRBJ1-1; len: 14; v_gene: TRBV7-3; abundance: .; d_gene: TRBD1; CDR3nt: TGTGCCAGCAGCCAGCAGGGGGGGAACACTGAAGCTTTCTTT; CDR3aa: CASSQQGGNTEAFF
j_gene: TRBJ1-6; len: 12; v_gene: TRBV5-5; abundance: once; d_gene: .; CDR3nt: TGTGCCAGCAGCTTGGGTGAGGGAACCCTCCACTTT; CDR3aa: CASSLGEGTLHF
j_gene: TRBJ1-6; len: 16; v_gene: TRBV5-8; abundance: .; d_gene: .; CDR3nt: TGTGCCAGCAGCTTGGAAGGGGCAGGGGATATATCACCCCTCCACTTT; CDR3aa: CASSLEGAGDISPLHF
j_gene: TRBJ1-2; len: 13; v_gene: TRBV20-1; abundance: few; d_gene: .; CDR3nt: TGCAGTGCTAGTAATGGACCCTACTATGGCTACACCTTC; CDR3aa: CSASNGPYYGYTF
j_gene: TRBJ2-5; len: 14; v_gene: TRBV20-1; abundance: .; d_gene: .; CDR3nt: TGCAGTGCTAGAGATCGGCAGTTCCAAGAGACCCAGTACTTC; CDR3aa: CSARDRQFQETQYF
j_gene: TRBJ2-5; len: 15; v_gene: TRBV28; abundance: .; d_gene: .; CDR3nt: TGTGCCAGCAGTTTACCGGACGTAGGCCAAGAGACCCAGTACTTC; CDR3aa: CASSLPDVGQETQYF
j_gene: TRBJ1-1; len: 14; v_gene: TRBV15; abundance: .; d_gene: .; CDR3nt: TGTGCCACCAGCAGAACGAGAGGCGAAGGGCAAGCTTTCTTT; CDR3aa: CATSRTRGEGQAFF
j_gene: TRBJ1-2; len: 14; v_gene: TRBV14; abundance: .; d_gene: TRBD1; CDR3nt: TGTGCCAGCAGCGGTAGAGGGGGCCACTATGGCTACACCTTC; CDR3aa: CASSGRGGHYGYTF
j_gene: TRBJ2-7; len: 18; v_gene: TRBV20-1; abundance: .; d_gene: .; CDR3nt: TGCAGTGCTACCCAAAGAATCCGTCGGGGAAAACCCTACTACGAGCAGTACTTC; CDR3aa: CSATQRIRRGKPYYEQYF
j_gene: TRBJ2-5; len: 16; v_gene: TRBV10-3; abundance: once; d_gene: TRBD2; CDR3nt: TGTGCCATCAGTGACGGACTAGCGGGAGGTGGAGAGACCCAGTACTTC; CDR3aa: CAISDGLAGGGETQYF
j_gene: TRBJ2-7; len: 14; v_gene: TRBV6-4; abundance: few; d_gene: .; CDR3nt: TGTGCCAGCAGTGTCCGCGGGACTGCCTACGAGCAGTACTTC; CDR3aa: CASSVRGTAYEQYF
j_gene: TRBJ1-2; len: 15; v_gene: TRBV7-3; abundance: .; d_gene: TRBD1; CDR3nt: TGTGCCAGCAGCCCTGGGACAGGGGGTTCGTGGGGCTACACCTTC; CDR3aa: CASSPGTGGSWGYTF
j_gene: TRBJ2-7; len: 13; v_gene: TRBV20-1; abundance: .; d_gene: .; CDR3nt: TGCAGTGCTAAAAACTCTCTGTTCTACGAGCAGTACTTC; CDR3aa: CSAKNSLFYEQYF
j_gene: TRBJ2-1; len: 19; v_gene: TRBV6-5; abundance: .; d_gene: TRBD2; CDR3nt: TGTGCCAGCAGTTATTTGGGGACTAGCGGGAGGGTGGCGGGGAATGAGCAGTTCTTC; CDR3aa: CASSYLGTSGRVAGNEQFF
j_gene: TRBJ1-4; len: 14; v_gene: TRBV19; abundance: few; d_gene: .; CDR3nt: TGTGCCAGTAGTCCCCCCTACAGAAGCGAAAAACTGTTTTTT; CDR3aa: CASSPPYRSEKLFF
j_gene: TRBJ1-4; len: 15; v_gene: TRBV6-4; abundance: .; d_gene: TRBD1; CDR3nt: TGTGCCAGCAGTCTTCCGGGACAGGTTAATGAAAAACTGTTTTTT; CDR3aa: CASSLPGQVNEKLFF
j_gene: TRBJ2-2; len: 14; v_gene: TRBV7-9; abundance: .; d_gene: TRBD1; CDR3nt: TGTGCCAGCAGCAACAGGGGATTCACCGGGGAGCTGTTTTTT; CDR3aa: CASSNRGFTGELFF
j_gene: TRBJ1-2; len: 11; v_gene: TRBV18; abundance: .; d_gene: .; CDR3nt: TGTGCCAGCTCACCACTAGATGGCTACACCTTC; CDR3aa: CASSPLDGYTF
j_gene: TRBJ1-2; len: 12; v_gene: TRBV7-2; abundance: few; d_gene: .; CDR3nt: TGTGCCAGCAGCCCCCCGACAAGGGACTACACCTTC; CDR3aa: CASSPPTRDYTF
j_gene: TRBJ2-6; len: 16; v_gene: TRBV15; abundance: few; d_gene: TRBD1; CDR3nt: TGTGCCACCAGGAAGCAGGGGGCGTCTGGGGCCAACGTCCTGACTTTC; CDR3aa: CATRKQGASGANVLTF
j_gene: TRBJ2-4; len: 14; v_gene: TRBV2; abundance: few; d_gene: .; CDR3nt: TGTGCCAGCAGTGAAGCGCAGGGGTCAAACATTCAGTACTTC; CDR3aa: CASSEAQGSNIQYF
j_gene: TRBJ2-5; len: 16; v_gene: TRBV6-1; abundance: .; d_gene: .; CDR3nt: TGTGCCAGCAGTGAAGCCCCCCGAGAGGTTGGAGAGACCCAGTACTTC; CDR3aa: CASSEAPREVGETQYF
j_gene: TRBJ1-2; len: 13; v_gene: TRBV18; abundance: .; d_gene: .; CDR3nt: TGTGCCAGCTCAGCGTCGGTCGGATATGGCTACACCTTC; CDR3aa: CASSASVGYGYTF
j_gene: TRBJ2-7; len: 14; v_gene: TRBV6-1; abundance: few; d_gene: TRBD2; CDR3nt: TGTGCCAGCAGGACTAGCGGGAGGGCCGACGAGCAGTACTTC; CDR3aa: CASRTSGRADEQYF
j_gene: TRBJ1-3; len: 17; v_gene: TRBV6-1; abundance: .; d_gene: TRBD1; CDR3nt: TGTGCCAGCATGATCGGGGGGACAGGGTACTCTGGAAACACCATATATTTT; CDR3aa: CASMIGGTGYSGNTIYF
j_gene: TRBJ2-7; len: 14; v_gene: TRBV5-1; abundance: .; d_gene: .; CDR3nt: TGCGCCAGCAGCTTGGGAAGGGACAACTACGAGCAGTACTTC; CDR3aa: CASSLGRDNYEQYF
j_gene: TRBJ2-1; len: 13; v_gene: TRBV9; abundance: .; d_gene: .; CDR3nt: TGTGCCAGCAGCTCCCGGACGTTTAATGAGCAGTTCTTC; CDR3aa: CASSSRTFNEQFF
j_gene: TRBJ1-1; len: 17; v_gene: TRBV27; abundance: few; d_gene: .; CDR3nt: TGTGCCAGCAGCGCTCTTTTAGGGGGGAACGGGAACACTGAAGCTTTCTTT; CDR3aa: CASSALLGGNGNTEAFF
j_gene: TRBJ1-4; len: 14; v_gene: TRBV12-3/TRBV12-4; abundance: few; d_gene: .; CDR3nt: TGTGCCAGCAGTTTTGGTAGGGTTGGGGAAAAACTGTTTTTT; CDR3aa: CASSFGRVGEKLFF